This is a list of T cell receptor beta chains from one sample in a study of identical twins. TCRdb re-called the 5' RACE reads through MiXCR, storing one row per CDR3 protein. The data hold nearly 900,000 distinct CDR3 sequences, with roughly 12% observed a single time. The sample also formed part of further work on yellow fever vaccine responses in identical twins.

Sample: PBMCs. Receptors were obtained from a woman aged 18-29 years in good health. The CDR3 runs from the conserved cysteine through the conserved F or W. Fields, in order: CDR3 protein, CDR3 DNA, D gene, V gene, clone size, J gene. A D gene is named only where the DNA matches it firmly. The size field is filled for only some rows; it gives once, few, many or a size class.

CDR3aa: CASSQGAGRYGYTF; CDR3nt: TGCGCCAGCAGCCAAGGGGCAGGCCGCTATGGCTACACCTTC; d_gene: -; v_gene: TRBV4-1; abundance: few; j_gene: TRBJ1-2
CDR3aa: CSARGQPNTEAFF; CDR3nt: TGCAGTGCTAGAGGACAGCCTAACACTGAAGCTTTCTTT; d_gene: -; v_gene: TRBV20-1; abundance: -; j_gene: TRBJ1-1
CDR3aa: CASSQGSSRRGLSYNEQFF; CDR3nt: TGTGCCAGCAGCCAAGGTTCTAGCAGGAGGGGGCTTAGCTACAATGAGCAGTTCTTC; d_gene: -; v_gene: TRBV14; abundance: few; j_gene: TRBJ2-1
CDR3aa: CASSFSRGQGRGEQFF; CDR3nt: TGTGCCAGCAGTTTCTCCCGGGGACAGGGAAGAGGTGAGCAGTTCTTC; d_gene: TRBD1; v_gene: TRBV28; abundance: -; j_gene: TRBJ2-1
CDR3aa: CASSYDPLLAGGYNEQFF; CDR3nt: TGTGCCAGCAGTTACGACCCACTACTAGCGGGGGGTTACAATGAGCAGTTCTTC; d_gene: TRBD2; v_gene: TRBV28; abundance: -; j_gene: TRBJ2-1
CDR3aa: CASSAPTRANTEAFF; CDR3nt: TGTGCCAGCAGCGCCCCGACGAGGGCGAACACTGAAGCTTTCTTT; d_gene: -; v_gene: TRBV5-6; abundance: -; j_gene: TRBJ1-1
CDR3aa: CASRTDTYEQYF; CDR3nt: TGTGCCAGCAGAACTGACACTTACGAGCAGTACTTC; d_gene: -; v_gene: TRBV28; abundance: many; j_gene: TRBJ2-7
CDR3aa: CASSHRQGRTDTQYF; CDR3nt: TGTGCCAGCAGCCACCGACAGGGTAGGACAGATACGCAGTATTTT; d_gene: TRBD1; v_gene: TRBV28; abundance: -; j_gene: TRBJ2-3
CDR3aa: CASKEDSYEQYF; CDR3nt: TGTGCCAGCAAGGAGGACTCCTACGAGCAGTACTTC; d_gene: -; v_gene: TRBV2; abundance: few; j_gene: TRBJ2-7
CDR3aa: CASSLRLLAGENEQFF; CDR3nt: TGCGCCAGCAGCTTGAGGTTACTAGCGGGGGAGAATGAGCAGTTCTTC; d_gene: TRBD2; v_gene: TRBV5-1; abundance: few; j_gene: TRBJ2-1
CDR3aa: CASSHPYYGYTF; CDR3nt: TGTGCCAGCAGCCACCCGTATTATGGCTACACCTTC; d_gene: -; v_gene: TRBV3-1; abundance: few; j_gene: TRBJ1-2
CDR3aa: CASSGLAGRNTGELFF; CDR3nt: TGTGCCAGCAGTGGGCTAGCGGGGCGAAACACCGGGGAGCTGTTTTTT; d_gene: TRBD2; v_gene: TRBV6-1; abundance: few; j_gene: TRBJ2-2
CDR3aa: CASGLNWVDEQYF; CDR3nt: TGTGCTAGTGGTTTGAATTGGGTGGACGAGCAGTACTTC; d_gene: -; v_gene: TRBV12-5; abundance: few; j_gene: TRBJ2-7
CDR3aa: CASSLGQLTETFF; CDR3nt: TGTGCCAGCAGTTTAGGGCAGCTCACTGAAACTTTCTTT; d_gene: -; v_gene: TRBV12-3/TRBV12-4; abundance: few; j_gene: TRBJ1-1
CDR3aa: CASSSPGTSTEAFF; CDR3nt: TGTGCCAGCAGTTCTCCCGGGACCAGCACTGAAGCTTTCTTT; d_gene: -; v_gene: TRBV12-3/TRBV12-4; abundance: few; j_gene: TRBJ1-1
CDR3aa: CASKGNSGGTDTQYF; CDR3nt: TGTGCCAGCAAGGGTAATAGCGGGGGCACAGATACGCAGTATTTT; d_gene: TRBD2; v_gene: TRBV2; abundance: -; j_gene: TRBJ2-3
CDR3aa: CATSRESLMGTEAFF; CDR3nt: TGTGCCACCAGCAGAGAATCCCTGATGGGCACTGAAGCTTTCTTT; d_gene: -; v_gene: TRBV15; abundance: -; j_gene: TRBJ1-1
CDR3aa: CASSREREAYNEQFF; CDR3nt: TGTGCCAGCAGTAGAGAGCGGGAGGCTTACAATGAGCAGTTCTTC; d_gene: TRBD2; v_gene: TRBV6-1; abundance: many; j_gene: TRBJ2-1
CDR3aa: CASRGTGANTEAFF; CDR3nt: TGTGCCAGCAGGGGGACAGGGGCGAACACTGAAGCTTTCTTT; d_gene: TRBD1; v_gene: TRBV12-3/TRBV12-4; abundance: few; j_gene: TRBJ1-1
CDR3aa: CATSPRGETQYF; CDR3nt: TGTGCCACCAGCCCTAGGGGCGAGACCCAGTACTTC; d_gene: -; v_gene: TRBV15; abundance: -; j_gene: TRBJ2-5
CDR3aa: CASSPWTSGSTGELFF; CDR3nt: TGTGCCAGCAGTCCATGGACTAGCGGGAGCACCGGGGAGCTGTTTTTT; d_gene: TRBD2; v_gene: TRBV28; abundance: -; j_gene: TRBJ2-2
CDR3aa: CASSITEGNTIYF; CDR3nt: TGTGCCAGCAGTATCACAGAAGGAAACACCATATATTTT; d_gene: -; v_gene: TRBV7-8; abundance: -; j_gene: TRBJ1-3
CDR3aa: CASSLTPGETQYF; CDR3nt: TGCGCCAGCAGCTTAACCCCCGGGGAGACCCAGTACTTC; d_gene: -; v_gene: TRBV5-1; abundance: -; j_gene: TRBJ2-5
CDR3aa: CASSQVGTTNEKLFF; CDR3nt: TGCGCCAGCAGCCAAGTTGGAACAACTAATGAAAAACTGTTTTTT; d_gene: -; v_gene: TRBV4-1; abundance: many; j_gene: TRBJ1-4
CDR3aa: CASSDRGRALNTEAFF; CDR3nt: TGTGCCAGCAGTGACCGGGGGAGGGCCCTGAACACTGAAGCTTTCTTT; d_gene: -; v_gene: TRBV12-3/TRBV12-4; abundance: many; j_gene: TRBJ1-1
CDR3aa: CASSEELNTEAFF; CDR3nt: TGTGCCAGCAGCGAAGAACTGAACACTGAAGCTTTCTTT; d_gene: -; v_gene: TRBV11-2; abundance: many; j_gene: TRBJ1-1
CDR3aa: CSARPGTSGSSPYEQYF; CDR3nt: TGCAGTGCTAGACCCGGGACTAGCGGGAGCTCACCCTACGAGCAGTACTTC; d_gene: TRBD2; v_gene: TRBV20-1; abundance: many; j_gene: TRBJ2-7
CDR3aa: CASSSTDGTSYNEQFF; CDR3nt: TGTGCCAGCTCCTCGACCGACGGCACCTCCTACAATGAGCAGTTCTTC; d_gene: -; v_gene: TRBV18; abundance: few; j_gene: TRBJ2-1
CDR3aa: CASSLKPQGRTEAFF; CDR3nt: TGTGCCAGCAGTTTAAAACCCCAGGGTCGGACTGAAGCTTTCTTT; d_gene: -; v_gene: TRBV12-3/TRBV12-4; abundance: -; j_gene: TRBJ1-1
CDR3aa: CASSQDLDSRWSNEQFF; CDR3nt: TGCGCCAGCAGCCAAGATCTGGACAGCCGGTGGAGCAATGAGCAGTTCTTC; d_gene: -; v_gene: TRBV4-1; abundance: -; j_gene: TRBJ2-1
CDR3aa: CAISELAGGTYEQYF; CDR3nt: TGTGCCATCAGTGAGTTGGCGGGAGGGACCTACGAGCAGTACTTC; d_gene: TRBD2; v_gene: TRBV10-3; abundance: many; j_gene: TRBJ2-7
CDR3aa: CASSLLAGLNIQYF; CDR3nt: TGTGCCAGCAGCCTACTAGCGGGGTTGAACATTCAGTACTTC; d_gene: TRBD2; v_gene: TRBV7-9; abundance: -; j_gene: TRBJ2-4
CDR3aa: CASSLGQGARTGELFF; CDR3nt: TGTGCCAGCAGCTTAGGACAGGGGGCAAGAACCGGGGAGCTGTTTTTT; d_gene: TRBD1; v_gene: TRBV7-6; abundance: -; j_gene: TRBJ2-2
CDR3aa: CSATTRINIQYF; CDR3nt: TGCAGTGCCACGACTAGAATAAACATTCAGTACTTC; d_gene: -; v_gene: TRBV20-1; abundance: many; j_gene: TRBJ2-4
CDR3aa: CASGDPPSGRAYNEQFF; CDR3nt: TGTGCCAGCGGGGATCCACCTAGCGGGAGGGCCTACAATGAGCAGTTCTTC; d_gene: TRBD2; v_gene: TRBV27; abundance: -; j_gene: TRBJ2-1
CDR3aa: CASRNLGTILGKNIQYF; CDR3nt: TGTGCCAGCAGAAACCTTGGGACAATCTTGGGGAAAAACATTCAGTACTTC; d_gene: -; v_gene: TRBV6-2/TRBV6-3; abundance: -; j_gene: TRBJ2-4
CDR3aa: CSARTDYGYTF; CDR3nt: TGCAGTGCTCGGACCGACTATGGCTACACCTTC; d_gene: -; v_gene: TRBV20-1; abundance: many; j_gene: TRBJ1-2
CDR3aa: CASTPPLAGVNEQFF; CDR3nt: TGTGCCAGCACCCCACCTCTAGCGGGGGTTAATGAGCAGTTCTTC; d_gene: TRBD2; v_gene: TRBV6-1; abundance: few; j_gene: TRBJ2-1
CDR3aa: CASRAGGRTGELFF; CDR3nt: TGCGCCAGCAGGGCGGGGGGGCGTACCGGGGAGCTGTTTTTT; d_gene: TRBD2; v_gene: TRBV10-2; abundance: few; j_gene: TRBJ2-2
CDR3aa: CAISDFDNPYEQYF; CDR3nt: TGTGCCATCAGTGACTTCGACAATCCCTACGAGCAGTACTTC; d_gene: -; v_gene: TRBV10-3; abundance: many; j_gene: TRBJ2-7
CDR3aa: CAISESPSGDYEQYF; CDR3nt: TGTGCCATCAGTGAGTCGCCTAGCGGGGATTACGAGCAGTACTTC; d_gene: TRBD2; v_gene: TRBV10-3; abundance: few; j_gene: TRBJ2-7
CDR3aa: CASSQDRIQRLTSYEQYF; CDR3nt: TGTGCCAGCAGCCAAGATCGTATTCAGCGGTTAACCTCCTACGAGCAGTACTTC; d_gene: -; v_gene: TRBV4-2; abundance: -; j_gene: TRBJ2-7
CDR3aa: CASGFAERAYNEQFF; CDR3nt: TGTGCTAGTGGTTTTGCCGAGCGGGCATACAATGAGCAGTTCTTC; d_gene: -; v_gene: TRBV12-5; abundance: -; j_gene: TRBJ2-1
CDR3aa: CASTGQGNSNQPQHF; CDR3nt: TGTGCCAGCACAGGACAGGGGAATAGCAATCAGCCCCAGCATTTT; d_gene: TRBD1; v_gene: TRBV12-3/TRBV12-4; abundance: -; j_gene: TRBJ1-5
CDR3aa: CASSLAQTGADIQYF; CDR3nt: TGTGCCAGCAGCTTAGCGCAAACAGGGGCTGACATTCAGTACTTC; d_gene: TRBD1; v_gene: TRBV7-9; abundance: few; j_gene: TRBJ2-4
CDR3aa: CASSALGGGGTDTQYF; CDR3nt: TGCGCCAGCAGCGCCCTGGGCGGCGGGGGAACAGATACGCAGTATTTT; d_gene: TRBD2; v_gene: TRBV5-1; abundance: many; j_gene: TRBJ2-3
CDR3aa: CASSSGLAGGSVYEQYF; CDR3nt: TGTGCCAGCAGTTCCGGACTAGCGGGAGGTTCTGTCTACGAGCAGTACTTC; d_gene: TRBD2; v_gene: TRBV27; abundance: few; j_gene: TRBJ2-7
CDR3aa: CASSPTGQAVSPLHF; CDR3nt: TGTGCCAGCAGCCCAACGGGACAGGCCGTGTCACCCCTCCACTTT; d_gene: TRBD1; v_gene: TRBV11-3; abundance: -; j_gene: TRBJ1-6